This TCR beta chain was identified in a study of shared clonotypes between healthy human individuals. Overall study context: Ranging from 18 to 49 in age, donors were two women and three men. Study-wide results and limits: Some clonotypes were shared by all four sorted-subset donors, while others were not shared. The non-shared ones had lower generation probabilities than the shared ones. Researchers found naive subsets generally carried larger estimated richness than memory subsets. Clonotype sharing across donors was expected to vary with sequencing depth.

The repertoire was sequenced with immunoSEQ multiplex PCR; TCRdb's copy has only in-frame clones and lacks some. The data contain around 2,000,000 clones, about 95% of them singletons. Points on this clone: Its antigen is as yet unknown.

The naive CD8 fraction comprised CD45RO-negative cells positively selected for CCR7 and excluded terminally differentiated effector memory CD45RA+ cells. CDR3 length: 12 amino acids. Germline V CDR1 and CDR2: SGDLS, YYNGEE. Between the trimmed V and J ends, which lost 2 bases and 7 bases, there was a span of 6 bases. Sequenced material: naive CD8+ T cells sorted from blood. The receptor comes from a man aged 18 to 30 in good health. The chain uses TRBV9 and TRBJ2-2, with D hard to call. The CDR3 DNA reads TGTGCCAGCAGCGTTCCTTACGGGGAGCTGTTTTTT. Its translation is CASSVPYGELFF.